These T cell receptor beta chains were read from a single sample in a study of vaccination and CD4 T cells after COVID-19. TCRdb used MiXCR to reprocess the PCR reads, holding one entry per CDR3 protein. This repertoire shows around 3,700 distinct CDR3 sequences, nearly 25% found once; its top ten account for 25%. The antigens for these receptors are not known. Sequencing used CD4+ T cells from blood, cultured in vitro. The receptors derive from a human donor in good health. Both conserved end residues are part of each CDR3. Fields, in order: V gene, D gene, clone size, J gene, CDR3 DNA, CDR3 protein. A D gene is named only where the DNA matches it firmly. Some rows have no size entry. The others give once, few or many, or a class for an expanded clone.

v_gene: TRBV19
d_gene: TRBD2
abundance: few
j_gene: TRBJ2-3
CDR3nt: TGTGCCAGTAGTATCTATGGGCGGGGGGTCGTGACAGATACGCAGTATTTT
CDR3aa: CASSIYGRGVVTDTQYF

v_gene: TRBV20-1
d_gene: TRBD2
abundance: few
j_gene: TRBJ2-3
CDR3nt: TGCAGTGCTAGAGGGTGGGCGAGACTAGCGGGAGGCGCCACAGATACGCAGTATTTT
CDR3aa: CSARGWARLAGGATDTQYF

v_gene: TRBV20-1
d_gene: -
abundance: few
j_gene: TRBJ2-3
CDR3nt: TGCAGTGCTAGAGAACCCGCAGGGGCGATAGATACGCAGTATTTT
CDR3aa: CSAREPAGAIDTQYF

v_gene: TRBV12-3/TRBV12-4
d_gene: -
abundance: -
j_gene: TRBJ1-3
CDR3nt: TGTGCCATCATACTCGGTGCGGGAGGAGACACCATATATTTT
CDR3aa: CAIILGAGGDTIYF

v_gene: TRBV6-4
d_gene: -
abundance: -
j_gene: TRBJ1-1
CDR3nt: TGTGCCAGCAGTGACCCGCAGGACCTGCGGACCACTGAAGCTTTCTTT
CDR3aa: CASSDPQDLRTTEAFF

v_gene: TRBV7-9
d_gene: -
abundance: -
j_gene: TRBJ1-2
CDR3nt: TGTGCCAGCAGCTTAGGTCGGGGGAACTATGGCTACACCTTC
CDR3aa: CASSLGRGNYGYTF

v_gene: TRBV6-5
d_gene: TRBD1
abundance: medium-sized
j_gene: TRBJ1-2
CDR3nt: TGTGCCAGCAGTTCCACCGGGACAGGGTTTTATGGCTACACCTTC
CDR3aa: CASSSTGTGFYGYTF

v_gene: TRBV30
d_gene: -
abundance: -
j_gene: TRBJ1-1
CDR3nt: TGTGCCTGGCGGGCTAGTACTGAAGCTTTCTTT
CDR3aa: CAWRASTEAFF

v_gene: TRBV6-1
d_gene: TRBD1
abundance: few
j_gene: TRBJ2-7
CDR3nt: TGTGCCAGCAGTGACCTGGGGGGACAGGGCTACGAGCAGTACTTC
CDR3aa: CASSDLGGQGYEQYF

v_gene: TRBV28
d_gene: -
abundance: -
j_gene: TRBJ1-3
CDR3nt: TGTGCCAGCAGGCCCCAGGCGAACACCATATATTTT
CDR3aa: CASRPQANTIYF

v_gene: TRBV18
d_gene: -
abundance: -
j_gene: TRBJ2-7
CDR3nt: TGTGCCAGCTCACCCCCAGGGGTCTACGAGCAGTACTTC
CDR3aa: CASSPPGVYEQYF

v_gene: TRBV6-5
d_gene: TRBD1
abundance: -
j_gene: TRBJ2-3
CDR3nt: TGTGCCAGCAGTTTGACAGGGGCCACTAGCACAGATACGCAGTATTTT
CDR3aa: CASSLTGATSTDTQYF

v_gene: TRBV24-1
d_gene: TRBD1
abundance: medium-sized
j_gene: TRBJ1-2
CDR3nt: TGTGCCACCAGTGACCCCCGACAGGGAGGGGGTGGCTACACCTTC
CDR3aa: CATSDPRQGGGGYTF

v_gene: TRBV5-5
d_gene: -
abundance: -
j_gene: TRBJ1-2
CDR3nt: TGTGCCAGCAGCTTTAGACAGAACTATGGCTACACCTTC
CDR3aa: CASSFRQNYGYTF

v_gene: TRBV7-9
d_gene: -
abundance: few
j_gene: TRBJ2-2
CDR3nt: TGTGCCAGCAGCCCTTGGATCACCGGGGAGCTGTTTTTT
CDR3aa: CASSPWITGELFF

v_gene: TRBV6-1
d_gene: -
abundance: medium-sized
j_gene: TRBJ1-1
CDR3nt: TGTGCCAGCAGCAGGGGAGGTACTGAAGCTTTCTTT
CDR3aa: CASSRGGTEAFF

v_gene: TRBV5-1
d_gene: -
abundance: -
j_gene: TRBJ2-5
CDR3nt: TGCGCCAGCAGCTTGTCCCGGAGGCAAGAGACCCAGTACTTC
CDR3aa: CASSLSRRQETQYF

v_gene: TRBV7-8
d_gene: -
abundance: few
j_gene: TRBJ1-3
CDR3nt: TGTGCCAGCAGTTTGAGGGGACCCTCTGGAAACACCATATATTTT
CDR3aa: CASSLRGPSGNTIYF

v_gene: TRBV28
d_gene: -
abundance: -
j_gene: TRBJ2-2
CDR3nt: TGTGCCAGCAGTGAGACTAAGCGAACCGGGGAGTTGTTTTTT
CDR3aa: CASSETKRTGELFF

v_gene: TRBV5-4
d_gene: TRBD1
abundance: -
j_gene: TRBJ2-7
CDR3nt: TGTGCCAGCAGCTCGGGACAGGGCAGGTACGAGCAGTACTTC
CDR3aa: CASSSGQGRYEQYF

v_gene: TRBV7-6
d_gene: -
abundance: -
j_gene: TRBJ1-1
CDR3nt: TGTGCCAGCAGGACCTGTAAGGGGGACACTGAAGCTTTCTTT
CDR3aa: CASRTCKGDTEAFF

v_gene: TRBV6-1
d_gene: TRBD2
abundance: few
j_gene: TRBJ2-5
CDR3nt: TGTGCCAGCAGTATACTAGCGGGGGGGCAAGAGACCCAGTACTTC
CDR3aa: CASSILAGGQETQYF

v_gene: TRBV20-1
d_gene: TRBD1
abundance: few
j_gene: TRBJ1-1
CDR3nt: TGCAGTGCTACGGGACAGATGAACACTGAAGCTTTCTTT
CDR3aa: CSATGQMNTEAFF

v_gene: TRBV20-1
d_gene: TRBD2
abundance: -
j_gene: TRBJ2-1
CDR3nt: TGCAGTGCGCCGACTAGCGGGGGGACCTCCTACAATGAGCAGTTCTTC
CDR3aa: CSAPTSGGTSYNEQFF

v_gene: TRBV30
d_gene: -
abundance: -
j_gene: TRBJ1-6
CDR3nt: TGTGCCTGGACCACGGGGGGGGCTGGTTCACCCCTCCACTTT
CDR3aa: CAWTTGGAGSPLHF

v_gene: TRBV5-4
d_gene: -
abundance: -
j_gene: TRBJ2-7
CDR3nt: TGTGCCAGCAGCTCAAAGAGGGGAGCTCCTGACGAGCAGTACTTC
CDR3aa: CASSSKRGAPDEQYF

v_gene: TRBV30
d_gene: TRBD1
abundance: -
j_gene: TRBJ2-3
CDR3nt: TGTGCCTGGACGGGACAGGGGTTCACAGATACGCAGTATTTT
CDR3aa: CAWTGQGFTDTQYF

v_gene: TRBV4-1
d_gene: -
abundance: -
j_gene: TRBJ2-7
CDR3nt: TGCGCCAGCAGCCAAGGGGGGCATCAACTTACCTACGAGCAGTACTTC
CDR3aa: CASSQGGHQLTYEQYF

v_gene: TRBV20-1
d_gene: TRBD1
abundance: large
j_gene: TRBJ1-1
CDR3nt: TGCAGTGCTAGATTGGCGGGACAGGGGGGAAACACTGAAGCTTTCTTT
CDR3aa: CSARLAGQGGNTEAFF

v_gene: TRBV6-1
d_gene: -
abundance: -
j_gene: TRBJ1-1
CDR3nt: TGTGCCAGCAGTCACGGGTCGGGGCCTGAAGCTTTCTTT
CDR3aa: CASSHGSGPEAFF

v_gene: TRBV25-1
d_gene: -
abundance: few
j_gene: TRBJ1-1
CDR3nt: TGTGCCAGCAGTTTCAACTCGGGACTGGAAGCTTTCTTT
CDR3aa: CASSFNSGLEAFF

v_gene: TRBV28
d_gene: -
abundance: few
j_gene: TRBJ1-2
CDR3nt: TGTGCCAGCAGGACAGAAACACCCGAGGGTGGCTACACCTTC
CDR3aa: CASRTETPEGGYTF

v_gene: TRBV20-1
d_gene: -
abundance: -
j_gene: TRBJ1-3
CDR3nt: TGCAGTGCTAGAGATTACAGGACTGGAAACACCATATATTTT
CDR3aa: CSARDYRTGNTIYF

v_gene: TRBV6-4
d_gene: TRBD2
abundance: few
j_gene: TRBJ2-2
CDR3nt: TGTGCCAGCAGTGGGGGGGGTACGGAGCTGTTTTTT
CDR3aa: CASSGGGTELFF

v_gene: TRBV7-9
d_gene: -
abundance: few
j_gene: TRBJ2-7
CDR3nt: TGTGCCAGCAGCTTAGGGGGTAGCGTTTCCTACGAGCAGTACTTC
CDR3aa: CASSLGGSVSYEQYF

v_gene: TRBV4-1
d_gene: TRBD2
abundance: few
j_gene: TRBJ2-1
CDR3nt: TGCGCCAGCAGCCAAGGGCGGGGGGGCCAGCAGTTCTTC
CDR3aa: CASSQGRGGQQFF

v_gene: TRBV24-1
d_gene: TRBD1
abundance: few
j_gene: TRBJ2-3
CDR3nt: TGTGCCACCAGTGATCGTCCGGGACAGGGACGTGGTAGCACAGATACGCAGTATTTT
CDR3aa: CATSDRPGQGRGSTDTQYF

v_gene: TRBV5-1
d_gene: TRBD2
abundance: -
j_gene: TRBJ2-5
CDR3nt: TGCGCCAGCAGTCGACAGCGGGGGGCTCAAGAGACCCAGTACTTC
CDR3aa: CASSRQRGAQETQYF

v_gene: TRBV27
d_gene: TRBD2
abundance: -
j_gene: TRBJ2-3
CDR3nt: TGTGCCAGCAGCCACATCGGGACTAGCGGAGGCACAGATACGCAGTATTTT
CDR3aa: CASSHIGTSGGTDTQYF

v_gene: TRBV16
d_gene: -
abundance: -
j_gene: TRBJ2-5
CDR3nt: TGTGCCAGCAGCCAATCTCAGGTCGGGGAGACCCAGTACTTC
CDR3aa: CASSQSQVGETQYF

v_gene: TRBV7-2
d_gene: -
abundance: few
j_gene: TRBJ1-6
CDR3nt: TGTGCCAATCGGCGATCCTATAATTCACCCCTCCACTTT
CDR3aa: CANRRSYNSPLHF

v_gene: TRBV5-1
d_gene: TRBD1
abundance: few
j_gene: TRBJ2-7
CDR3nt: TGCGCCAGCAGCTACGGAGGGACAGGTCCCAGGTACGAGCAGTACTTC
CDR3aa: CASSYGGTGPRYEQYF

v_gene: TRBV5-4
d_gene: TRBD2
abundance: few
j_gene: TRBJ2-3
CDR3nt: TGTGCCAGCACCTACTCGACTAGCGGGGGGGGAGATACGCAGTATTTT
CDR3aa: CASTYSTSGGGDTQYF

v_gene: TRBV28
d_gene: TRBD1
abundance: few
j_gene: TRBJ1-2
CDR3nt: TGTGCCAGCAGTACGACAGGGTTAAACCGCTACACCTTC
CDR3aa: CASSTTGLNRYTF

v_gene: TRBV7-2
d_gene: -
abundance: -
j_gene: TRBJ2-2
CDR3nt: TGTGCCAGCAGCCAAGCGGCAGGGACCGGGGAGCTGTTTTTT
CDR3aa: CASSQAAGTGELFF

v_gene: TRBV20-1
d_gene: TRBD2
abundance: few
j_gene: TRBJ2-7
CDR3nt: TGCAGTGCTACCCCAGCCACTAGCGGTTCCTACGAGCAGTACTTC
CDR3aa: CSATPATSGSYEQYF

v_gene: TRBV7-2
d_gene: TRBD2
abundance: few
j_gene: TRBJ2-1
CDR3nt: TGTGCCAGCAGCCCACGGGGGGGGAATGAGCAGTTCTTC
CDR3aa: CASSPRGGNEQFF

v_gene: TRBV28
d_gene: -
abundance: -
j_gene: TRBJ1-5
CDR3nt: TGTGCCAGCAGTTTCCCGAGCAATCAGCCCCAGCATTTT
CDR3aa: CASSFPSNQPQHF

v_gene: TRBV19
d_gene: -
abundance: -
j_gene: TRBJ2-2
CDR3nt: TGTGCCAGTAGTAGTGGGGACGCGAACACCGGGGAGCTGTTTTTT
CDR3aa: CASSSGDANTGELFF

v_gene: TRBV28
d_gene: TRBD1
abundance: few
j_gene: TRBJ1-2
CDR3nt: TGTGCCACCCCCGGGACAGGGGATTATGGCTACACCTTC
CDR3aa: CATPGTGDYGYTF

v_gene: TRBV10-3
d_gene: -
abundance: -
j_gene: TRBJ2-3
CDR3nt: TGTGCCATCAGCCGAGGGGGTATTACAGATACGCAGTATTTT
CDR3aa: CAISRGGITDTQYF

v_gene: TRBV20-1
d_gene: -
abundance: few
j_gene: TRBJ1-1
CDR3nt: TGCAGTGCTAGAATTGACCGACACCCCAACACTGAAGCTTTCTTT
CDR3aa: CSARIDRHPNTEAFF

v_gene: TRBV19
d_gene: -
abundance: few
j_gene: TRBJ1-5
CDR3nt: TGTGCCAGTAGTATCCTTGGGGATCAGCCCCAGCATTTT
CDR3aa: CASSILGDQPQHF

v_gene: TRBV7-6
d_gene: TRBD2
abundance: -
j_gene: TRBJ2-1
CDR3nt: TGTGCCAGCAGCTTAGGAGCCGGGACTAGCGGGCTGGAGCAGTTCTTC
CDR3aa: CASSLGAGTSGLEQFF

v_gene: TRBV7-2
d_gene: -
abundance: medium-sized
j_gene: TRBJ1-5
CDR3nt: TGTGCCAGCAGCTTAGGGTGGGGGGCTACAGGGCCCCAGCATTTT
CDR3aa: CASSLGWGATGPQHF

v_gene: TRBV18
d_gene: TRBD2
abundance: few
j_gene: TRBJ2-5
CDR3nt: TGTGCCAGCTCACCCGGACTAGCGGGGGATGGGGAGACCCAGTACTTC
CDR3aa: CASSPGLAGDGETQYF

v_gene: TRBV30
d_gene: TRBD2
abundance: -
j_gene: TRBJ2-5
CDR3nt: TGTGCCTCCCGTTACGAGCGGGGGTTGGAGACCCAGTACTTC
CDR3aa: CASRYERGLETQYF

v_gene: TRBV4-2
d_gene: -
abundance: -
j_gene: TRBJ2-3
CDR3nt: TGTGCCAGCAAAATAAGTGGGGGCGCAGATACGCAGTATTTT
CDR3aa: CASKISGGADTQYF

v_gene: TRBV7-2
d_gene: -
abundance: medium-sized
j_gene: TRBJ1-6
CDR3nt: TGTGCCAGCAGGGACCGGGCGATTAGCGATTCACCCCTCCACTTT
CDR3aa: CASRDRAISDSPLHF